One sample yielded the 27 T cell receptor beta chains listed below, sequenced in a study of T cells in Graves' hyperthyroidism and ophthalmopathy. Amplified TCR beta CDR3 regions came from RNA transcripts. With the HTBI primer set, the TCR CDR3 went through a first round of RT-PCR. TCRdb fed the multiplex PCR reads into MiXCR, producing one record per CDR3 protein. Of around 660,000 distinct CDR3 sequences listed, about 45% are singletons. Sample: peripheral blood or thyroid tissue (not recorded which). The receptors derive from an adult man with Graves' disease, either hyperthyroidism or ophthalmopathy (not recorded which).

The chain has TRBV10-3 and TRBJ2-7, with 8 bases fitting TRBD1. CDR3 length equals 14 residues. Germline V gene data show CDR1 as ENHRY and CDR2 as SYGVKD. V lost 5 bases to trimming and J lost 4 bases; unmatched junction nucleotides: 7. CDR3 bases: TGTGCCATCAGTATCCGGGACAGGAGTTACGAGCAGTACTTC. Translating gives CAISIRDRSYEQYF.

This clonotype has at least ten counts. This chain connects TRBV10-1 to TRBJ1-4, with D perhaps matching TRBD1 (5 bases). Looked up from germline, CDR1 is WNHNN and CDR2 is SYGVQD (reference sequence). The V gene lost 0 bases and the J gene lost 11 bases, with 10 bases spanning the gap. The length of the CDR3 is 13 residues. The CDR3: CASSESGAGKLFF. For the CDR3, the DNA is TGCGCCAGCAGTGAGTCAGGGGCCGGGAAACTGTTTTTT.

The chain links TRBV7-2 to TRBJ2-7; 7 positions agree with TRBD1. CDR3 length: 13 residues. Germline CDR1 and CDR2: SGHTA and FQGNSA. J lost 6 bases, V lost 8 bases, and 10 bases had no gene match. CDR3 DNA: TGTGCCAGCTCACCCGAACAGGGGAGCGAGCAGTACTTC. It yields the protein CASSPEQGSEQYF.

This chain links TRBV11-1 with TRBJ1-5; D remains ambiguous. V shed 3 bases and J shed 5 bases, with 17 bases lying between them. Germline V CDR1 and CDR2: SGHAT, FQDESV (reference sequence). The CDR3 is made up of 16 amino acids. The chain's CDR3 is CASSFDGNEPHQPQHF. The CDR3 DNA follows: TGTGCCAGCAGCTTCGACGGGAACGAACCCCATCAGCCCCAGCATTTT.

The table lists this clonotype with a few counts. This chain uses TRBV5-1 with TRBJ1-3; the D gene is possibly TRBD1 (6 bases). Per the germline V gene, CDR1 is SGHRS and CDR2 is YFSETQ. The CDR3 sequence is 15 residues long. V shed 4 bases and J shed 3 bases, with 14 bases lying between them. The CDR3: CASSQRGGYGNTIYF. In DNA form, the CDR3 reads TGCGCCAGCAGCCAGAGGGGGGGCTATGGAAACACCATATATTTT.

The rearrangement links TRBV19 to TRBJ2-2; maybe TRBD2 (5 bases). This CDR3 has 14 residues. V was trimmed by 3 bases and J by 7 bases, leaving 12 bases between them. Germline V gene lookup returns CDR1 LNHDA and CDR2 SQIVND (reference sequence). The CDR3 DNA reads as TGTGCCAGTAGTATTAATAGCGAGGTCGGGGAGCTGTTTTTT. This gives the protein CASSINSEVGELFF.

The chain has TRBV15 and TRBJ1-2; D may be TRBD1 (5 bases). Germline V gene data show CDR1 as LNHNV and CDR2 as YYDKDF (reference sequence). The CDR3 has 15 residues. V lost 3 bases and J 8 bases, leaving 19 bases between the germline ends. The CDR3 coding sequence is TGTGCCACCAGCAGTAACATAGGGACGGTGGAGGGCTACACCTTC. As protein: CATSSNIGTVEGYTF.

There are many counts of this clonotype. The chain links TRBV19 to TRBJ1-1, with D unresolved. The germline V gene encodes CDR1 LNHDA and CDR2 SQIVND (reference sequence). The CDR3 covers 11 residues. V was shortened by 3 bases and J by 4 bases, with 3 bases between the two germline ends. DNA of the CDR3: TGTGCCAGTAGTATTTTCACTGAAGCTTTCTTT. Translation gives CASSIFTEAFF. Combining the CDR3 with reference TRBV19 and TRBJ1-1 gives the whole variable domain DGGITQSPKYLFRKEGQNVTLSCEQNLNHDAMYWYRQDPGQGLRLIYYSQIVNDFQKGDIAEGYSVSREKKESFPLTVTSAQKNPTAFYLCASSIFTEAFFGQGTRLTVV.

The V and J genes are TRBV29-1 and TRBJ2-5; D remains unclear. Per the germline V gene, CDR1 is SQVTM and CDR2 is ANQGSEA. CDR3 length equals 13 residues. The ends were cut back, 6 bases at V and 3 bases at J, with 14 bases in the middle. CDR3 DNA sequence: TGCAGCGTCAAATCGGGCCAGAAAGAGACCCAGTACTTC. Amino acid sequence: CSVKSGQKETQYF.

This clonotype was counted ten times or more. V gene TRBV20-1 combines with J gene TRBJ2-5, with 10 bases identical to TRBD2. The V segment lost 6 bases and the J segment 2 bases; nucleotides outside the gene matches: 6. Per germline, CDR1 DFQATT and CDR2 SNEGSKA (reference sequence). The CDR3 has 14 residues. The CDR3 region is CSANLLAGQETQYF. The DNA of the CDR3 is TGCAGTGCCAACCTACTAGCGGGACAAGAGACCCAGTACTTC.

The V call is TRBV20-1, the J call TRBJ1-4, with 9 bases matching TRBD1. V shed 6 bases, J shed 6 bases, and the junction held 11 bases outside the gene matches. The CDR3 totals 15 residues. Germline CDR1 reads DFQATT; CDR2 reads SNEGSKA (reference sequence). The chain's CDR3 is CSAVKQGAFYEKLFF. The CDR3 nucleotides are TGCAGTGCCGTGAAACAGGGGGCGTTTTATGAAAAACTGTTTTTT.

The gene calls are TRBV29-1 and TRBJ1-3; TRBD1 matches at 8 bases. There are 14 residues in the CDR3. CDR1 is SQVTM and CDR2 is ANQGSEA in the germline V gene. Trimming took 1 base from V and 4 from J; bases not matched to a gene: 3. Here the CDR3 reads CSVEGTGFGNTIYF. The CDR3 DNA reads as TGCAGCGTTGAAGGGACAGGGTTCGGAAACACCATATATTTT.

This clonotype was counted at least ten times. This rearrangement joins TRBV12-3 or TRBV12-4 to TRBJ1-3; no clear D gene. The CDR3 covers 11 residues. Trimming took off 3 bases at V and 8 bases at J, with 5 bases between the two ends. The chain's CDR3 is CASSFGDTIYF. The CDR3 coding sequence is TGTGCCAGCAGTTTCGGTGACACCATATATTTT.

About this clonotype itself: No conserved phenylalanine or tryptophan is present at the end of the CDR3, so a read error is the likely explanation. The gene calls are TRBV7-9 and TRBJ1-1; 8 nucleotides align to TRBD1. V shed 5 bases and J 2 bases; nucleotides not matched to a gene: 4. Germline CDR1 and CDR2: SEHNR and FQNEAQ (reference sequence). CDR3 length equals 14 residues. CDR3 sequence (DNA): TGTGCCAGCAGCCTCGGACAGGGTAACACTGAAGCTTTCTCT. Its protein is CASSLGQGNTEAFS.

This clonotype has at least ten counts. J is TRBJ1-2 and V is TRBV9; D possibly corresponds to TRBD1 (6 bases). This CDR3 has 12 amino acids. V dropped 8 bases and J dropped 8 bases, with 16 bases sitting between them. CDR1 and CDR2 (germline): SGDLS, YYNGEE. The CDR3 sequence: CASGPGVGGYTF. In DNA, the CDR3 is TGTGCCAGTGGTCCAGGGGTCGGAGGCTACACCTTC.

The chain combines TRBV29-1 with TRBJ1-2; tentative D call: TRBD1 (5 bases). This CDR3 has 12 amino acids. The V and J ends lost 3 bases and 4 bases respectively, with 9 bases between them. CDR1 and CDR2 from the germline V gene are SQVTM and ANQGSEA. The CDR3 DNA reads as TGCAGCGTTGACCCAGACAGCTATGGCTACACCTTC. Translated, it gives CSVDPDSYGYTF.

This clonotype was counted many times. The genes are TRBV2 and TRBJ1-5; TRBD1 matches 11 bases. The CDR3 is 17 residues long. The germline V gene has CDR1 SNHLY and CDR2 FYNNEI. Germline trimming cut 7 bases from V and 0 bases from J; bases unmatched to any gene: 8. CDR3 DNA sequence: TGTGCCAGCACCGGGACAGGGGGGGCGTATAGCAATCAGCCCCAGCATTTT. It encodes CASTGTGGAYSNQPQHF.

The rearrangement links TRBV4-2 to TRBJ2-5; 9 nucleotides match TRBD1. This CDR3 contains 16 residues. Germline CDR1 is LGHNA and CDR2 is YNFKEQ. Germline trimming cut 4 bases from V and 5 bases from J; bases unmatched to any gene: 11. CDR3 residues: CASSRRPGQGGETQYF. The CDR3 DNA follows: TGTGCCAGCAGCCGCCGACCGGGACAGGGAGGGGAGACCCAGTACTTC.

The genes are TRBV20-1 and TRBJ2-5; 7 nucleotides line up with TRBD1. V lost 5 bases to trimming and J lost 4 bases; unmatched junction nucleotides: 7. The CDR3 consists of 13 residues. The germline CDR1 and CDR2 sequences are DFQATT and SNEGSKA (reference sequence). The CDR3 reads CSAVPGGRETQYF. CDR3 nucleotide sequence: TGCAGTGCTGTGCCAGGGGGACGAGAGACCCAGTACTTC.

As for this clonotype: The germline gene is not matched at one end of the junction; a read error may be the cause. This chain uses TRBV19 with TRBJ1-5, with D perhaps matching TRBD1 (6 bases). CDR1 and CDR2 from the germline V gene are LNHDA and SQIVND (reference sequence). The CDR3 loop spans 13 amino acids. The CDR3 loop reads CASRRDRNQPRHF. The CDR3 region has the DNA TGTGCCAGTAGGAGAGACAGGAATCAGCCCCGGCATTTT.

The rearrangement joins TRBV25-1 to TRBJ1-2; D remains unclear. V lost 4 bases and J 5 bases, leaving 11 bases between the germline ends. Per germline, CDR1 MGHDK and CDR2 SYGVNS. The CDR3 has 13 amino acids. CDR3 region: CASSARMGYGYTF. In DNA, the CDR3 is TGTGCCAGCAGTGCTAGAATGGGGTATGGCTACACCTTC.

In regard to this clonotype: This may stem from a read error, because a much larger clone lies one nucleotide away. The chain links TRBV7-2 to TRBJ1-1; possible D gene TRBD1, 5 bases. CDR1 and CDR2 from the germline V gene are SGHTA and FQGNSA. V was clipped by 9 bases and J by 1 base, with 6 bases between them. This CDR3 region has 11 residues. The CDR3 is CARRGNTEAFF. For the CDR3, the DNA is TGTGCCAGGAGGGGGAACACTGAAGCTTTCTTT. The full variable domain, rest sourced from reference TRBV7-2 and TRBJ1-1, is GAGVSQSPSNKVTEKGKDVELRCDPISGHTALYWYRQSLGQGLEFLIYFQGNSAPDKSGLPSDRFSAERTGGSVSTLTIQRTQQEDSAVYLCARRGNTEAFFGQGTRLTVV.

The CDR3 is CASSVATGRAQETQYF. The CDR3 DNA is TGTGCCAGCAGCGTAGCTACCGGCAGGGCACAAGAGACCCAGTACTTC. The chain employs TRBV9 and TRBJ2-5; TRBD1 is a possible D gene (5 bases). Looked up from germline, CDR1 is SGDLS and CDR2 is YYNGEE. Trimming removed 0 bases from V and 2 bases from J, with 14 bases in between. The CDR3 loop spans 16 amino acids.

This clonotype was found many times. The V and J genes are TRBV27 and TRBJ1-2; 8 bases fit TRBD1. J was trimmed by 7 bases and V by 5 bases; bases with no gene match: 3. The CDR3 is 12 residues long. CDR1 is MNHEY and CDR2 is SMNVEV in the germline V gene (reference sequence). In DNA, the CDR3 is TGTGCCAGCAGTATGGACAGGGTTGGCTACACCTTC. It codes for CASSMDRVGYTF.

This clonotype was found a few times. The junction shows a germline mismatch at one end, possibly a read error. V gene TRBV10-3 combines with J gene TRBJ2-7; 7 bases are shared with TRBD1. Germline loops: CDR1 ENHRY, CDR2 SYGVKD. The length of the CDR3 is 15 residues. The CDR3 reads CASSETGTDSYEQYF. CDR3 DNA: TGTGCCAGCAGTGAAACCGGGACAGACTCCTACGAGCAGTACTTC.

This clonotype was observed many times. The V call is TRBV20-1, the J call TRBJ2-7; 8 bases match TRBD2. Germline CDR1 reads DFQATT; CDR2 reads SNEGSKA (reference sequence). This CDR3 comprises 14 residues. The trim removed 3 bases at V and 2 bases at J, leaving 6 bases unmatched. In DNA form, the CDR3 reads TGCAGTGCTAGCCTTAGCGGGAATGCCTACGAGCAGTACTTC. The encoded protein is CSASLSGNAYEQYF.

Turning to this clonotype: Mismatch with germline at one junction end may stem from a read error. The chain is built from TRBV7-9 and TRBJ1-4; 10 bases align to TRBD1. This CDR3 is 16 amino acids long. The germline CDR1 and CDR2 sequences are SEHNR and FQNEAQ (reference sequence). The CDR3 DNA is TGCGCCAGCAGCCAAAAAGACAGGGGGCGCGATGAAAAGCTGTTTTTT. This translates into CASSQKDRGRDEKLFF.